This section outlines one TCR beta chain sequence together with its context. CDR1 is LGHNT and CDR2 is FRNRAP in the germline V gene. J lost 3 bases, V lost 4 bases, and 14 bases had no gene match. The CDR3 covers 18 residues. The assay was immunoSEQ multiplex PCR, and TCRdb's table has in-frame clones only and misses some. This repertoire shows about 110,000 clones, around 84% found once; its top ten account for 3% to 3.5%. The data belong to a study of blood T cell repertoires in COVID-19. Study background: Sources were T cells, B-cell-depleted T cells, or PBMCs; the material itself was cDNA or gDNA.

This clonotype originated in a man in his forties with acute or convalescent COVID-19. The sequencing input was peripheral blood. The chain combines TRBV12-5 with TRBJ2-1; 8 positions match TRBD1. For the CDR3, the DNA is TGTGCTAGTGGTTCAAGAACCGGCGGGACAGGTTACTACAATGAGCAGTTCTTC. Protein: CASGSRTGGTGYYNEQFF.